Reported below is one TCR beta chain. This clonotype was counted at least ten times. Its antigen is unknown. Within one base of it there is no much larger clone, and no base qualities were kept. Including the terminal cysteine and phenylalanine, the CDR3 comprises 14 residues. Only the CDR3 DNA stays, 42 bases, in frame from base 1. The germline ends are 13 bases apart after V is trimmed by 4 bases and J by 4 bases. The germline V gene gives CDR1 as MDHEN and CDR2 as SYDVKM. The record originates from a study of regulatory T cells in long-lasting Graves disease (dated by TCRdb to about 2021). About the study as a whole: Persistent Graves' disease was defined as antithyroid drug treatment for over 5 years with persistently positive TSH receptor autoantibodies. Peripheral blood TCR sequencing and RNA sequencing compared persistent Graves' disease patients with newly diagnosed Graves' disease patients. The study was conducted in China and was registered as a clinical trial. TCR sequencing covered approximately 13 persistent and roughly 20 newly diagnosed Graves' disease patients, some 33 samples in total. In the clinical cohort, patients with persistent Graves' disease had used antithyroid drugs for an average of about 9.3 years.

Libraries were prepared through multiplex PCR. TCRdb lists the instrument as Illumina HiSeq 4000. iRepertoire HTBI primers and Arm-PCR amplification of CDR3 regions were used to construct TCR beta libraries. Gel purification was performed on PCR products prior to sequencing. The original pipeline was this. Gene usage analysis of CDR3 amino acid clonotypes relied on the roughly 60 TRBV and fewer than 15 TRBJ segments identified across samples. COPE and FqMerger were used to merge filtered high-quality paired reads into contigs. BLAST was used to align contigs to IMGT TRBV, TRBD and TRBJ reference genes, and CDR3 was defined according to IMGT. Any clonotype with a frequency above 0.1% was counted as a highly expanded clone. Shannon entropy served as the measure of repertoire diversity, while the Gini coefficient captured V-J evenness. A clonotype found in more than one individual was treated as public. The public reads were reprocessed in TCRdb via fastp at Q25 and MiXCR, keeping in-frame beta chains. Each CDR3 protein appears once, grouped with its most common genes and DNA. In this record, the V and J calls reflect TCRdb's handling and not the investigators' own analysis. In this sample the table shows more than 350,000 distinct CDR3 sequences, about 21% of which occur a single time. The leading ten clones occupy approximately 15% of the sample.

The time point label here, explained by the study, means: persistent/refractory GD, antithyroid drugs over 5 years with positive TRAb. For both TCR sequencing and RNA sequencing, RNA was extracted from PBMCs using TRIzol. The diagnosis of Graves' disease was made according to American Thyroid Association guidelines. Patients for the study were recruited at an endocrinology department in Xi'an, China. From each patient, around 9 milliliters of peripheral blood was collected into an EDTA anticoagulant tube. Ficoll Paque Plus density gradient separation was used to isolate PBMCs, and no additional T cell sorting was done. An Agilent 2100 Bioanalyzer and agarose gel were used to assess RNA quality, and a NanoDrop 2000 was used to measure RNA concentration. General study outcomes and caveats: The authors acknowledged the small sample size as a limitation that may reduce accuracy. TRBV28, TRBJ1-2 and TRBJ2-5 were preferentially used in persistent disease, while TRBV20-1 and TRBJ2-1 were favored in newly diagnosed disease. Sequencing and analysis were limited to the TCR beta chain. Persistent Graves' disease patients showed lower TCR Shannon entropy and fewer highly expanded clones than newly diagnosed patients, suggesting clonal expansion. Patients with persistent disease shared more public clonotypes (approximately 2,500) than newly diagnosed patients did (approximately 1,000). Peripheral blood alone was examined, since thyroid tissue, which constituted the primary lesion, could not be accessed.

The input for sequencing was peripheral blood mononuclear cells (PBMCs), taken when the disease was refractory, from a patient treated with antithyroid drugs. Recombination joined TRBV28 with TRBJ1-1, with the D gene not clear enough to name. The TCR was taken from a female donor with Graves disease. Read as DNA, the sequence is TGTGCCAGCAGTTGGAAGCACGGGATCACTGAAGCTTTCTTT. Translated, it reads CASSWKHGITEAFF.